This TCR beta chain was identified in a study of prognosis after radiotherapy for stage I lung cancer. Whole-study findings and limits: Patients who developed distant metastases had lower Shannon entropy after stereotactic body radiation therapy. Clone counts measured for unique TCRs fell after stereotactic body radiation therapy, median around 9,500 versus 6,500.

Germline V gives CDR1 MNHNS, CDR2 SASEGT. The CDR3 spans 14 residues. In its sample, this clonotype was seen many times. Its antigen is unknown. The junction departs from the called germline gene at one end, perhaps through a read error. Genomic DNA yielded TCR beta CDR3, amplified by two-round multiplex PCR. First-round PCR employed TRBV- and TRBJ-specific primers for each gene. PCR proceeded to a second round, and that round used universal primers. TCRdb called the multiplex PCR reads again in MiXCR, with one record for every CDR3 protein. The table includes roughly 23,000 distinct CDR3 sequences, roughly 45% detected once.

The sequenced sample was PBMCs, obtained before or after stereotactic body radiation therapy (not recorded which). This sequence was found in a donor over 45 with non-small cell lung cancer. The chain links TRBV6-1 to TRBJ2-3, with 8 positions matching TRBD2. The CDR3 sequence: CASSQAGGTDTQYF. CDR3 coding DNA: TGTGCCAGCAGTCAAGCGGGAGGCACAGATACGCAGTATTTT.